The T cell receptor beta chain under discussion was sequenced for a study of blood T cell repertoires in COVID-19. Study as a whole: Both acute and convalescent COVID-19 samples were obtained from the United States, Italy and Spain.

This CDR3 contains 12 residues. Trimming cost V 8 bases and J 1 base, with 11 bases left between them. Germline CDR1 reads GTSNPN; CDR2 reads SVGIG (reference sequence). Clones were read by immunoSEQ multiplex PCR, and TCRdb kept only the in-frame ones, dropping some. The sample includes 130,000 to 150,000 clones, 80% to 90% of them seen just once. This clonotype originated in a woman aged 45-59 years in a cohort sampled during active or convalescent COVID-19. Source material: peripheral blood. The V gene is TRBV30, the J gene TRBJ1-1; D is possibly TRBD1 (6 bases). CDR3 residues: CARGRANTEAFF. CDR3 nucleotides: TGTGCCCGGGGGCGGGCGAACACTGAAGCTTTCTTT.